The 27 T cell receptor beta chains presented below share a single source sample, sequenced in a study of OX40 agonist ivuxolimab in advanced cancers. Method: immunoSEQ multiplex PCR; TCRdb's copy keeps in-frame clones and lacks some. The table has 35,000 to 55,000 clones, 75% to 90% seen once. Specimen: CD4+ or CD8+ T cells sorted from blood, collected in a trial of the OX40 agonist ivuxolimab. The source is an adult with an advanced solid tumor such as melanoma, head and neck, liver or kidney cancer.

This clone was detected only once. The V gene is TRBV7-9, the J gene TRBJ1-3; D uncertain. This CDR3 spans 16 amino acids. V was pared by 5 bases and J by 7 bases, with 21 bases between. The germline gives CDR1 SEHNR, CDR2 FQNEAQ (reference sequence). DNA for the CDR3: TGTGCCAGCAGCCCAGGAGGCACCGAGATTCGGAACACCATATATTTT. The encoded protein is CASSPGGTEIRNTIYF.

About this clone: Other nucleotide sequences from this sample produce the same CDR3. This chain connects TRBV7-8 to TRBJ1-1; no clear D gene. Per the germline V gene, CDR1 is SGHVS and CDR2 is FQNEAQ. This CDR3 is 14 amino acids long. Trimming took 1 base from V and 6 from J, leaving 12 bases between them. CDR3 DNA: TGTGCCAGCAGCTTAGAACGCGGAGTCCCTGAAGCTTTCTTT. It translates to CASSLERGVPEAFF.

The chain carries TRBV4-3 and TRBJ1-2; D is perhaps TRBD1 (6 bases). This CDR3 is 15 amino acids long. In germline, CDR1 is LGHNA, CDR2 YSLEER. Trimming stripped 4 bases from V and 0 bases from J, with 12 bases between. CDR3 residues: CASSPGGPTNYGYTF. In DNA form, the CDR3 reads TGCGCCAGCAGCCCGGGGGGGCCGACTAACTATGGCTACACCTTC.

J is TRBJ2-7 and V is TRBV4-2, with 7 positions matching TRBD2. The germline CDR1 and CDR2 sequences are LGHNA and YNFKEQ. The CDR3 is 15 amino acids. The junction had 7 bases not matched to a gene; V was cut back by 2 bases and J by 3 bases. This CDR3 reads CASSQLSGAVYEQYF. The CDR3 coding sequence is TGTGCCAGCAGCCAATTGAGCGGGGCCGTCTACGAGCAGTACTTC.

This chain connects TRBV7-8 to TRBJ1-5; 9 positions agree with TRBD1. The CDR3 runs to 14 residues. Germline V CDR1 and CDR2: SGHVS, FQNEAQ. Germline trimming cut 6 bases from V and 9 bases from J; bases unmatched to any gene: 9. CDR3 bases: TGTGCCAGCAGTCTCGGACAGGGGACATGGCCCCAGCATTTT. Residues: CASSLGQGTWPQHF.

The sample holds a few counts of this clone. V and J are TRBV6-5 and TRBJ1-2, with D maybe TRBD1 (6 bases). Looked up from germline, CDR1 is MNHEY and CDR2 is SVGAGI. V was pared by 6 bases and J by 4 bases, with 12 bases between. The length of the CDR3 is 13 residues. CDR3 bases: TGTGCCAGCAGCCCAGGGGCGGGCTATGGCTACACCTTC. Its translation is CASSPGAGYGYTF.

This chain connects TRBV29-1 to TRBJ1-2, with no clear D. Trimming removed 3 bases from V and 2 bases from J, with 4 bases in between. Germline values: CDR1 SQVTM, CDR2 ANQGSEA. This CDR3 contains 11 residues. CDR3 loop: CSVDPNYGYTF. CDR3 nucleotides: TGCAGCGTTGATCCCAACTATGGCTACACCTTC.

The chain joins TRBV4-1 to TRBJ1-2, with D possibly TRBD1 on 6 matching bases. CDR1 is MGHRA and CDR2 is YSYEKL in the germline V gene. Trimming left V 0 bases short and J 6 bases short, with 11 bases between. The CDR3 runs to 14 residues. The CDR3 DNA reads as TGCGCCAGCAGCCAAGAAACGGGGGGCGATGGCTACACCTTC. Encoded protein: CASSQETGGDGYTF.

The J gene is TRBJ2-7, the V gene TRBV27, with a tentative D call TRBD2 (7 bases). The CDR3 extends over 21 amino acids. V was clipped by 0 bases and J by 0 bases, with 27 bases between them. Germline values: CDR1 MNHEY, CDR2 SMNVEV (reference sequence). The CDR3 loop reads CASSLSAGQSPSGPTSYEQYF. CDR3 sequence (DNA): TGTGCCAGCAGTTTATCGGCAGGACAGTCTCCTAGCGGACCCACCTCCTACGAGCAGTACTTC.

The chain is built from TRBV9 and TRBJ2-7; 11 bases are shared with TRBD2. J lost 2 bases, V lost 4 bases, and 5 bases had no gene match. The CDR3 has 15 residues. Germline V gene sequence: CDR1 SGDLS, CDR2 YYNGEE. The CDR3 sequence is CASSPRLAGPYEQYF. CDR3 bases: TGTGCCAGCAGCCCAAGACTAGCGGGGCCCTACGAGCAGTACTTC.

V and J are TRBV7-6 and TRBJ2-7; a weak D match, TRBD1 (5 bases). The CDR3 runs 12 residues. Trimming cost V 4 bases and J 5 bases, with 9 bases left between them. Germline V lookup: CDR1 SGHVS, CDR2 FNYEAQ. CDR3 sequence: CASSSGFDEQYF. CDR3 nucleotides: TGTGCCAGCAGCTCAGGGTTCGACGAGCAGTACTTC.

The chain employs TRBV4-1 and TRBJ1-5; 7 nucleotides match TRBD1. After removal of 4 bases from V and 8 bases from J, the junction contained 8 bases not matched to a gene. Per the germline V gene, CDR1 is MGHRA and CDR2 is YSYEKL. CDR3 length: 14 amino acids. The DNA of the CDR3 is TGCGCCAGCAGCCCCTACAGGGGACTGGAGCCCCAGCATTTT. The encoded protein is CASSPYRGLEPQHF.

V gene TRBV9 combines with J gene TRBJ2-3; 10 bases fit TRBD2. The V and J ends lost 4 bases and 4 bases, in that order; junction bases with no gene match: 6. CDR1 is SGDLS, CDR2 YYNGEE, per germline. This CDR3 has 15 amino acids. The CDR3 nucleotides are TGTGCCAGCAGCCTAGCGGGGGCCGGGGCAGATACGCAGTATTTT. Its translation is CASSLAGAGADTQYF.

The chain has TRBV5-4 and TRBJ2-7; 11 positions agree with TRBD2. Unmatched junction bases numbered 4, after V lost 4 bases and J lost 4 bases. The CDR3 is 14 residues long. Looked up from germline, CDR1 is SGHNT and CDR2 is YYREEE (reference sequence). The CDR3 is CASSPGLAEYEQYF. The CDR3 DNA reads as TGTGCCAGCAGCCCGGGACTAGCGGAATACGAGCAGTACTTC.

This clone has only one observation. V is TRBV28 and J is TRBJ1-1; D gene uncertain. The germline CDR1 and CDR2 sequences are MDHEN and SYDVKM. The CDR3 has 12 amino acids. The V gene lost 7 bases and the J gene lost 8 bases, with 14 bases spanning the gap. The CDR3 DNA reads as TGTGCCAGCACCGATGAGGGAGGGGAAGCTTTCTTT. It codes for CASTDEGGEAFF.

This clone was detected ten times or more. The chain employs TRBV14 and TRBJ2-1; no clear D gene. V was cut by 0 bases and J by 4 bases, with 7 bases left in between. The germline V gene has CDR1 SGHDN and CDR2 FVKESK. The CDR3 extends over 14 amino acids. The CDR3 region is CASSQEGRYNEQFF. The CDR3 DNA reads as TGTGCCAGCAGCCAAGAAGGACGGTACAATGAGCAGTTCTTC.

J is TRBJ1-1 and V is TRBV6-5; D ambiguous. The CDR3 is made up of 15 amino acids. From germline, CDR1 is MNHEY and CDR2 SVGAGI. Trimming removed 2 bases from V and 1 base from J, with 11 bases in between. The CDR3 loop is CASSYAGPGNTEAFF. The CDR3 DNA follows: TGTGCCAGCAGTTACGCGGGCCCGGGGAACACTGAAGCTTTCTTT.

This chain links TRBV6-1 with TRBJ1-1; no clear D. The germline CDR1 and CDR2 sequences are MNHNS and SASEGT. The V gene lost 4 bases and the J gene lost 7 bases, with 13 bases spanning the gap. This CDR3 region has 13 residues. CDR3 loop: CASSGGGWGEAFF. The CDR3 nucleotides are TGTGCCAGCAGTGGGGGAGGGTGGGGTGAAGCTTTCTTT.

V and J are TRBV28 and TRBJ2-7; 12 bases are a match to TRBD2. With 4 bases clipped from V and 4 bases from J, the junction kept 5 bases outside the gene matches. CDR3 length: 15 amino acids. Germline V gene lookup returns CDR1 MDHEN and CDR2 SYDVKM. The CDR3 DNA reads TGTGCCAGCAGTTACCCGACTAGCGGGAGTTACGAGCAGTACTTC. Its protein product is CASSYPTSGSYEQYF.

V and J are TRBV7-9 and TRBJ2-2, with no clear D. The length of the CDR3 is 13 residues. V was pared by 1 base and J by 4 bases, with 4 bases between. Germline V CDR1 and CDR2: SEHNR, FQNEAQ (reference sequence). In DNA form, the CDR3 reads TGTGCCAGCAGCTTAGACAGCACCGGGGAGCTGTTTTTT. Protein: CASSLDSTGELFF. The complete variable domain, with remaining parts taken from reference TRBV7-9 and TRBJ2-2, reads DTGVSQNPRHKITKRGQNVTFRCDPISEHNRLYWYRQTLGQGPEFLTYFQNEAQLEKSRLLSDRFSAERPKGSFSTLEIQRTEQGDSAMYLCASSLDSTGELFFGEGSRLTVL.

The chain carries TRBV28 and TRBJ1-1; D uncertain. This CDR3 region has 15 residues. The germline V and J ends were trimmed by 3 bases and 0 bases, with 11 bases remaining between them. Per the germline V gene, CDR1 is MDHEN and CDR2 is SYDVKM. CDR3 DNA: TGTGCCAGCAGTTTGTTTAAGGGCTTGAACACTGAAGCTTTCTTT. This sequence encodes CASSLFKGLNTEAFF.

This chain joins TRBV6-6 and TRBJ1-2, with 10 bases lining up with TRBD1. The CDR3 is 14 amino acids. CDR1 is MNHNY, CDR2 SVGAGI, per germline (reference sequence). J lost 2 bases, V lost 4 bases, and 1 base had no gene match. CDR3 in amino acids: CASSWGQGNYGYTF. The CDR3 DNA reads TGTGCCAGCAGTTGGGGACAGGGGAACTATGGCTACACCTTC.

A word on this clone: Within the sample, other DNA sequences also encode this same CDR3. The CDR3, as DNA: TGTGCCAGCAGCCCTCGTGGGGGTCACGAGCAGTACTTC. Its translation is CASSPRGGHEQYF. V usage is TRBV7-2 and J usage is TRBJ2-7, with D tentatively TRBD1 or TRBD2 (5 bases each). Germline V lookup: CDR1 SGHTA, CDR2 FQGNSA. The CDR3 spans 13 residues. V was clipped by 5 bases and J by 5 bases, with 13 bases between them.

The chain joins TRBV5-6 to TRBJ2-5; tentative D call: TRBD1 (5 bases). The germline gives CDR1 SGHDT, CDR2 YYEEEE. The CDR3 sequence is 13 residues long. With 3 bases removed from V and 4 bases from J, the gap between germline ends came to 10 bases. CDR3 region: CASSSSDRETQYF. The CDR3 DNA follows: TGTGCCAGCAGCTCGTCCGACAGAGAGACCCAGTACTTC.

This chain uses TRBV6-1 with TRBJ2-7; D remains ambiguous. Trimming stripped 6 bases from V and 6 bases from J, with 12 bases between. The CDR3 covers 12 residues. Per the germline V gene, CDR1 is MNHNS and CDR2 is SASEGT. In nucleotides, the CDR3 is TGTGCCAGCAGCCCGATTAGTCGCGAGCAGTACTTC. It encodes CASSPISREQYF.

CDR3 in DNA: TGTGCCAGCAGCTTCGGCAGGGGCACAGATACGCAGTATTTT. This encodes CASSFGRGTDTQYF. The chain is built from TRBV13 and TRBJ2-3; TRBD1 might be the D (5 bases). The V and J ends lost 3 bases and 1 base respectively, with 8 bases between them. Per germline, CDR1 PRHDT and CDR2 FYEKMQ (reference sequence). The CDR3 loop spans 14 amino acids. The variable domain in full, with the rest retrieved from reference TRBV13 and TRBJ2-3, is AAGVIQSPRHLIKEKRETATLKCYPIPRHDTVYWYQQGPGQDPQFLISFYEKMQSDKGSIPDRFSAQQFSDYHSELNMSSLELGDSALYFCASSFGRGTDTQYFGPGTRLTVL.

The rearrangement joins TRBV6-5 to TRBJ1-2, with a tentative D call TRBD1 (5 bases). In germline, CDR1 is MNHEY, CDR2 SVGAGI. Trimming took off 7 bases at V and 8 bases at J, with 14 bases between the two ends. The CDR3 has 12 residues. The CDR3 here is CASTGDLTGYTF. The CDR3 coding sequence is TGTGCCAGCACCGGGGACCTCACGGGCTACACCTTC.